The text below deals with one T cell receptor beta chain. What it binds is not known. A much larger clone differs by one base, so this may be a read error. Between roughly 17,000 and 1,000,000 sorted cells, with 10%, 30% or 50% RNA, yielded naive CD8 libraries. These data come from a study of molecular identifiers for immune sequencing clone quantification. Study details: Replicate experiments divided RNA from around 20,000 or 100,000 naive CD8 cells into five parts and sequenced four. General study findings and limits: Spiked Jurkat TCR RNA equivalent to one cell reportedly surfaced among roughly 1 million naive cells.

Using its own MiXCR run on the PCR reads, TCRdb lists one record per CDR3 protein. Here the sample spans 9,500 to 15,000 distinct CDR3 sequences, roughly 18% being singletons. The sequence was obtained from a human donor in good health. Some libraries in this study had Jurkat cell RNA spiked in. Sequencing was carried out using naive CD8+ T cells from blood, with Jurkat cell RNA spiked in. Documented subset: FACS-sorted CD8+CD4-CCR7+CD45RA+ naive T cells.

CDR3 residues: CASSLGPAYGQYF. CDR3 DNA sequence: TGTGCCAGCAGCTTAGGACCCGCCTACGGGCAGTACTTC. The chain has TRBV7-6 and TRBJ2-7, with D hard to call. The CDR3 length is 13 residues. Germline loops: CDR1 SGHVS, CDR2 FNYEAQ.